A single sample is the source of the 31 T cell receptor beta chains below, sequenced in a study of blood T cell repertoires in COVID-19. This table comes from immunoSEQ multiplex PCR, and its TCRdb copy is limited to in-frame clones, with some not included. Found here are tens of thousands of clones, 65% to 85% of them singletons; the top ten hold over 15%. Sequenced material: peripheral blood. All receptors derive from a woman in her sixties with acute or convalescent COVID-19.

V gene TRBV3-1 (or the pseudogene TRBV3-2) combines with J gene TRBJ1-3; D is undetermined. Trimming pared 0 bases from V and 0 bases from J, leaving 9 bases between. This CDR3 has 16 residues. Germline V gene lookup returns CDR1 LGHDT and CDR2 YNNKEL (reference sequence). This chain's CDR3 is CASSQDRLRSGNTIYF. For the CDR3, the DNA is TGTGCCAGCAGCCAAGACAGGCTACGCTCTGGAAACACCATATATTTT.

This chain joins TRBV30 and TRBJ2-1; D remains unclear. The CDR3 contains 14 residues. The ends were cut back, 0 bases at V and 11 bases at J, with 17 bases in the middle. The germline V gene encodes CDR1 GTSNPN and CDR2 SVGIG (reference sequence). The CDR3 DNA reads as TGTGCCTGGAGTGTACTCTCCCAGGTCGGTAAGCAGTTCTTC. Amino acid sequence: CAWSVLSQVGKQFF.

The rearrangement joins TRBV19 to TRBJ2-3; 13 nucleotides match TRBD2. Unmatched junction bases numbered 6, after V lost 4 bases and J lost 8 bases. CDR3 length equals 15 residues. Germline CDR1 is LNHDA and CDR2 is SQIVND (reference sequence). The CDR3 sequence: CASSTTSGRASTQYF. The CDR3 coding sequence is TGTGCCAGTAGTACAACTAGCGGGAGGGCGTCTACGCAGTATTTT.

The chain links TRBV3-1 (or the pseudogene TRBV3-2) to TRBJ1-1; 11 bases are shared with TRBD1. Germline CDR1 reads LGHDT; CDR2 reads YNNKEL (reference sequence). The CDR3 is made up of 14 amino acids. With V trimmed by 4 bases and J by 4 bases, 2 bases remained unmatched. CDR3 in DNA: TGTGCCAGCAGCCGGGGGACAGGGGGCACTGAAGCTTTCTTT. Its protein is CASSRGTGGTEAFF.

V and J are TRBV28 and TRBJ1-4; D may be TRBD1 (6 bases). Trimming left V 7 bases short and J 6 bases short, with 21 bases between. CDR1 and CDR2 from the germline V gene are MDHEN and SYDVKM. The CDR3 covers 16 residues. The CDR3 bases are TGTGCCAGCACTTCCCCAGGACAGTTAAGGGATGAAAAACTGTTTTTT. It yields the protein CASTSPGQLRDEKLFF. The full variable domain, rest sourced from reference TRBV28 and TRBJ1-4, is DVKVTQSSRYLVKRTGEKVFLECVQDMDHENMFWYRQDPGLGLRLIYFSYDVKMKEKGDIPEGYSVSREKKERFSLILESASTNQTSMYLCASTSPGQLRDEKLFFGSGTQLSVL.

This chain joins TRBV30 and TRBJ2-7; 7 bases are a match to TRBD2. Looked up from germline, CDR1 is GTSNPN and CDR2 is SVGIG (reference sequence). Trimming removed 8 bases from V and 3 bases from J; junction bases left unmatched: 10. The CDR3 sequence is 13 residues long. Here the CDR3 reads CARSSGLIYEQYF. The CDR3 DNA is TGTGCCCGTTCCTCGGGACTAATCTACGAGCAGTACTTC.

The V gene is TRBV4-3, the J gene TRBJ1-3; 9 bases are a match to TRBD1. J was trimmed by 6 bases and V by 2 bases; bases with no gene match: 8. The CDR3 spans 16 residues. Germline CDR1 and CDR2: LGHNA and YSLEER. CDR3: CASSQRPGQGANTIYF. The CDR3 DNA reads as TGCGCCAGCAGCCAAAGACCGGGACAGGGCGCAAACACCATATATTTT.

The chain links TRBV28 to TRBJ2-7; D might be TRBD1 (5 bases). Trimming took off 2 bases at V and 2 bases at J, with 10 bases between the two ends. Germline CDR1 is MDHEN and CDR2 is SYDVKM. This CDR3 is 14 amino acids long. The CDR3 nucleotides are TGTGCCAGCAGTTTAATAGGGGTTCCCTACGAGCAGTACTTC. Protein sequence: CASSLIGVPYEQYF. Filled out from reference TRBV28 and TRBJ2-7, the complete variable domain reads DVKVTQSSRYLVKRTGEKVFLECVQDMDHENMFWYRQDPGLGLRLIYFSYDVKMKEKGDIPEGYSVSREKKERFSLILESASTNQTSMYLCASSLIGVPYEQYFGPGTRLTVT.

The rearrangement links TRBV6-5 to TRBJ1-1, with 8 bases that match TRBD1. CDR3 length: 15 residues. The ends lost 4 bases at V and 2 bases at J; junction bases unmatched: 6. The germline V gene has CDR1 MNHEY and CDR2 SVGAGI. The CDR3 loop reads CASSSGTGFNTEAFF. The CDR3 coding sequence is TGTGCCAGCAGTTCCGGGACAGGCTTTAACACTGAAGCTTTCTTT.

The rearrangement joins TRBV5-1 to TRBJ1-5; D possibly corresponds to TRBD1 (6 bases). The CDR3 totals 15 residues. CDR1 and CDR2 (germline): SGHRS, YFSETQ. Trimming cost V 4 bases and J 5 bases, with 16 bases left between them. The CDR3 loop reads CASSPEWGLHQPQHF. The CDR3 DNA is TGCGCCAGCAGCCCCGAGTGGGGGCTCCATCAGCCCCAGCATTTT.

The V and J genes are TRBV4-2 and TRBJ2-7; TRBD2 might be the D (7 bases). The CDR3 spans 15 residues. The ends were cut back, 4 bases at V and 6 bases at J, with 19 bases in the middle. Germline values: CDR1 LGHNA, CDR2 YNFKEQ. The CDR3 nucleotides are TGTGCCAGCAGCCTTGCGGGGGCGGTGAGCGGCGAGCAGTACTTC. Encoded protein: CASSLAGAVSGEQYF.

This chain joins TRBV5-1 and TRBJ2-7, with 14 bases fitting TRBD2. V gave up 4 bases and J gave up 6 bases; unmatched junction bases: 9. In germline, CDR1 is SGHRS, CDR2 YFSETQ. The CDR3 length is 16 residues. CDR3 coding DNA: TGCGCCAGCAGCCCGGGAGGGACTAGCGGGAGAATCGAGCAGTACTTC. Amino acid sequence: CASSPGGTSGRIEQYF. Combining the CDR3 with reference TRBV5-1 and TRBJ2-7 gives the whole variable domain KAGVTQTPRYLIKTRGQQVTLSCSPISGHRSVSWYQQTPGQGLQFLFEYFSETQRNKGNFPGRFSGRQFSNSRSEMNVSTLELGDSALYLCASSPGGTSGRIEQYFGPGTRLTVT.

This clone appeared a few times. This chain connects TRBV27 to TRBJ2-1, with D tentatively TRBD2 (5 bases). Germline values: CDR1 MNHEY, CDR2 SMNVEV (reference sequence). The V end was cut by 8 bases, the J end by 0 bases, with 11 bases between. This CDR3 spans 14 amino acids. CDR3 loop: CASGPTSSYNEQFF. For the CDR3, the DNA is TGTGCCAGCGGTCCCACTAGCTCCTACAATGAGCAGTTCTTC.

In the case of this clone: Mismatch with germline at one junction end may stem from a read error. The gene calls are TRBV5-1 and TRBJ2-2; 8 bases agree with TRBD1. The CDR3 consists of 15 residues. Germline V gene lookup returns CDR1 SGHRS and CDR2 YFSETQ. DNA of the CDR3: TGCGCCAGCAGCCCTCCCAGGGGGCATCACCGGGGAGCTGTTTTT. Encoded protein: CASSPPRGHHRGAVF.

This chain links TRBV19 with TRBJ1-5; TRBD1 aligns across 7 bases. V lost 6 bases to trimming and J lost 3 bases; unmatched junction nucleotides: 2. Germline lookup yields CDR1 LNHDA and CDR2 SQIVND (reference sequence). This CDR3 spans 13 amino acids. The CDR3 DNA follows: TGTGCCAGTAGCCAGGGGGACAATCAGCCCCAGCATTTT. Translation: CASSQGDNQPQHF.

The chain joins TRBV5-4 to TRBJ2-3; possibly TRBD2 for D (6 bases). V was trimmed by 9 bases and J by 3 bases, leaving 17 bases between them. The CDR3 extends over 14 amino acids. The germline V gene has CDR1 SGHNT and CDR2 YYREEE (reference sequence). The CDR3 DNA is TGTGCCACCCGTCCGGGGGTGGGAACAGATACGCAGTATTTT. The encoded protein is CATRPGVGTDTQYF. The variable domain in full, with the rest retrieved from reference TRBV5-4 and TRBJ2-3, is ETGVTQSPTHLIKTRGQQVTLRCSSQSGHNTVSWYQQALGQGPQFIFQYYREEENGRGNFPPRFSGLQFPNYSSELNVNALELDDSALYLCATRPGVGTDTQYFGPGTRLTVL.

The gene calls are TRBV2 and TRBJ1-2; 7 bases are shared with TRBD1. V lost 8 bases to trimming and J lost 4 bases; unmatched junction nucleotides: 4. This CDR3 has 12 residues. The germline V gene has CDR1 SNHLY and CDR2 FYNNEI. The CDR3 region is CASGRTGYGYTF. In DNA form, the CDR3 reads TGTGCCAGCGGCAGGACAGGCTATGGCTACACCTTC. Variable domain in full (rest from reference TRBV2 and TRBJ1-2): EPEVTQTPSHQVTQMGQEVILRCVPISNHLYFYWYRQILGQKVEFLVSFYNNEISEKSEIFDDQFSVERPDGSNFTLKIRSTKLEDSAMYFCASGRTGYGYTFGSGTRLTVV.

The rearrangement uses TRBV2 and TRBJ2-1; 7 bases are a match to TRBD2. The germline V gene has CDR1 SNHLY and CDR2 FYNNEI. This CDR3 contains 16 residues. Trimming removed 4 bases from V and 4 bases from J; junction bases left unmatched: 10. CDR3 nucleotide sequence: TGTGCCAGCAGTGTTCCGCTAGCGGACCTTTACAATGAGCAGTTCTTC. As protein: CASSVPLADLYNEQFF.

The V call is TRBV29-1, the J call TRBJ1-1, with D unclear. V was cut by 3 bases and J by 5 bases, with 13 bases left in between. The germline gives CDR1 SQVTM, CDR2 ANQGSEA. The CDR3 is 13 amino acids. The CDR3 DNA follows: TGCAGCGTTGACAGCGGGGTAGGGACTGAAGCTTTCTTT. Its protein is CSVDSGVGTEAFF.

The rearrangement joins TRBV5-1 to TRBJ2-1, with D perhaps matching TRBD2 (5 bases). The germline gives CDR1 SGHRS, CDR2 YFSETQ. Trimming cost V 4 bases and J 0 bases, with 11 bases left between them. The CDR3 sequence is 15 residues long. Written as DNA, the CDR3 is TGCGCCAGCAGCCCCAGCGGAGCCTCCTACAATGAGCAGTTCTTC. It translates to CASSPSGASYNEQFF.

This clone was counted between two and nine times. The chain combines TRBV6-5 with TRBJ1-4; 9 bases map to TRBD1. Germline trimming cut 2 bases from V and 8 bases from J; bases unmatched to any gene: 6. The CDR3 is 15 amino acids. CDR1 and CDR2 (germline): MNHEY, SVGAGI. As DNA, the CDR3 is TGTGCCAGCAGTTACCCCGGGACAGGGAGCGAAAAACTGTTTTTT. Residues: CASSYPGTGSEKLFF.

The chain joins TRBV30 to TRBJ2-1; 8 positions agree with TRBD2. V gave up 4 bases and J gave up 8 bases; unmatched junction bases: 10. There are 14 residues in the CDR3. CDR1 GTSNPN and CDR2 SVGIG come from the germline V gene (reference sequence). In DNA form, the CDR3 reads TGTGCCTGGACCGGGACTAGGGCTTCATATGAGCAGTTCTTC. This gives the protein CAWTGTRASYEQFF.

The CDR3 DNA follows: TGTGCCAGCTCACCAGGGACAGGGAGGGAGGAGACCCAGTACTTC. This translates into CASSPGTGREETQYF. The V and J genes are TRBV18 and TRBJ2-5, with TRBD1 matching over 9 bases. The CDR3 loop spans 15 amino acids. The ends lost 2 bases at V and 5 bases at J; junction bases unmatched: 6. Germline CDR1 is KGHSH and CDR2 is LQKENI. The entire variable domain, with the rest obtained from reference TRBV18 and TRBJ2-5, is as follows: NAGVMQNPRHLVRRRGQEARLRCSPMKGHSHVYWYRQLPEEGLKFMVYLQKENIIDESGMPKERFSAEFPKEGPSILRIQQVVRGDSAAYFCASSPGTGREETQYFGPGTRLLVL.

The chain is built from TRBV3-1 (or the pseudogene TRBV3-2) and TRBJ2-1; D is unclear. This CDR3 has 13 residues. Germline assignment: CDR1 LGHDT and CDR2 YNNKEL (reference sequence). V was shortened by 6 bases and J by 6 bases, with 12 bases between the two germline ends. This CDR3 is CASRPSRGNEQFF. The CDR3 DNA sequence: TGTGCCAGCAGGCCCAGTAGAGGCAATGAGCAGTTCTTC.

The chain uses TRBV30 and TRBJ2-3; 13 nucleotides match TRBD2. The CDR3 consists of 15 residues. Looked up from germline, CDR1 is GTSNPN and CDR2 is SVGIG (reference sequence). The V and J ends lost 3 bases and 1 base, in that order; junction bases with no gene match: 1. In DNA, the CDR3 is TGTGCCTGGAGCGGACTAGCGGGGGGCACAGATACGCAGTATTTT. This translates into CAWSGLAGGTDTQYF.

The gene calls are TRBV30 and TRBJ2-7; 10 nucleotides line up with TRBD1. CDR3 size: 13 residues. V shed 2 bases, J shed 6 bases, and the junction held 4 bases outside the gene matches. Looked up from germline, CDR1 is GTSNPN and CDR2 is SVGIG (reference sequence). The CDR3 spells CAWSLGTGVEQYF. CDR3 DNA sequence: TGTGCCTGGAGTCTCGGGACAGGGGTCGAGCAGTACTTC.

This chain's CDR3 is CAWRQGNYGYTF. DNA of the CDR3: TGTGCCTGGAGACAGGGGAACTATGGCTACACCTTC. The chain joins TRBV30 to TRBJ1-2; 7 positions agree with TRBD1. The germline V gene has CDR1 GTSNPN and CDR2 SVGIG (reference sequence). Trimming at V came to 3 bases and at J to 2 bases, leaving 0 bases not matched to a gene. This CDR3 region has 12 residues. The complete variable domain, with remaining parts taken from reference TRBV30 and TRBJ1-2, reads SQTIHQWPATLVQPVGSPLSLECTVEGTSNPNLYWYRQAAGRGLQLLFYSVGIGQISSEVPQNLSASRPQDRQFILSSKKLLLSDSGFYLCAWRQGNYGYTFGSGTRLTVV.

V is TRBV6-5 and J is TRBJ1-6; tentative D call: TRBD1 (5 bases). The germline V and J ends were trimmed by 0 bases and 6 bases, with 12 bases remaining between them. This CDR3 region has 16 residues. CDR1 and CDR2 (germline): MNHEY, SVGAGI. The CDR3: CASSYSRGGANSPLHF. In DNA form, the CDR3 reads TGTGCCAGCAGTTACTCGAGGGGAGGGGCTAATTCACCCCTCCACTTT.

The J gene is TRBJ2-7, the V gene TRBV27; TRBD2 matches 13 bases. Germline CDR1 is MNHEY and CDR2 is SMNVEV (reference sequence). Trimming removed 6 bases from V and 10 bases from J; junction bases left unmatched: 6. The CDR3 length is 13 residues. CDR3 nucleotides: TGTGCCAGCAGCTCGGGACTAGCGGGAACACAGTACTTC. Protein product: CASSSGLAGTQYF.

The chain recombines TRBV7-2 with TRBJ1-3; D is undetermined. CDR3 length equals 14 residues. CDR1 is SGHTA, CDR2 FQGNSA, per germline. The V end was cut by 0 bases, the J end by 2 bases, with 5 bases between. DNA for the CDR3: TGTGCCAGCAGCTTAGCAGCCACTGGAAACACCATATATTTT. Its translation is CASSLAATGNTIYF. The variable domain in full, completed from reference TRBV7-2 and TRBJ1-3, reads GAGVSQSPSNKVTEKGKDVELRCDPISGHTALYWYRQSLGQGLEFLIYFQGNSAPDKSGLPSDRFSAERTGGSVSTLTIQRTQQEDSAVYLCASSLAATGNTIYFGEGSWLTVV.

This chain uses TRBV5-1 with TRBJ1-1, with 9 bases aligning to TRBD1. The V segment lost 5 bases and the J segment 7 bases; nucleotides outside the gene matches: 9. Germline CDR1 is SGHRS and CDR2 is YFSETQ. This CDR3 has 14 amino acids. CDR3 sequence: CASRIGTGSREAFF. The CDR3 region has the DNA TGCGCCAGCAGAATTGGGACAGGGTCGCGTGAAGCTTTCTTT.